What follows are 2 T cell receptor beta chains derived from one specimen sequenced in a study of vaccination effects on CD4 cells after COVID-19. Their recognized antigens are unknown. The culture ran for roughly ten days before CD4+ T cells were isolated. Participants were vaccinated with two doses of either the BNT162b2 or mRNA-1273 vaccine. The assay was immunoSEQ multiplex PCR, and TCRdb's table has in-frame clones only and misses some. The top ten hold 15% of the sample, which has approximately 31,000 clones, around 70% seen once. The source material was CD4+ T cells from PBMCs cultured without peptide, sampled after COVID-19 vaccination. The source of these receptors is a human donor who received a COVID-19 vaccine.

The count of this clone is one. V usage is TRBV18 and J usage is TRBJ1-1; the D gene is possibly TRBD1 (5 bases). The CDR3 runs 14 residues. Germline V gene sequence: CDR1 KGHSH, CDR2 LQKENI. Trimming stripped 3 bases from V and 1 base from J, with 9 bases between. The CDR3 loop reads CASSPGGTNTEAFF. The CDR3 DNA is TGTGCCAGCTCACCGGGCGGGACGAACACTGAAGCTTTCTTT.

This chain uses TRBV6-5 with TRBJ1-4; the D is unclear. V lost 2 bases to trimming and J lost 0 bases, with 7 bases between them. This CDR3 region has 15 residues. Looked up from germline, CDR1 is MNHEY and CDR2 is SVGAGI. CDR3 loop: CASSYGLATNEKLFF. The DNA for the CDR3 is TGTGCCAGCAGTTACGGTCTAGCAACTAATGAAAAACTGTTTTTT.